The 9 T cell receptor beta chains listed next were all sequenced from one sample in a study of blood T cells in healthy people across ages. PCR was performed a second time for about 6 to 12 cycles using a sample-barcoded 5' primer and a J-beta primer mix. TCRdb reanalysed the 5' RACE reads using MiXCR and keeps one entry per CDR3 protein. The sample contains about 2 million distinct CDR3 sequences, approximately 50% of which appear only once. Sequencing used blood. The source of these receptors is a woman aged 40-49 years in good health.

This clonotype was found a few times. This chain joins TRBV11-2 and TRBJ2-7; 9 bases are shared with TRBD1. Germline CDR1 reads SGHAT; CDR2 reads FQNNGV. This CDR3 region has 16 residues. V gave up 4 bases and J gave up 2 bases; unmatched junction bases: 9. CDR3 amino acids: CASSSEGGQGAYEQYF. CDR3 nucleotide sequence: TGTGCCAGCAGCTCCGAGGGGGGACAGGGAGCCTACGAGCAGTACTTC.

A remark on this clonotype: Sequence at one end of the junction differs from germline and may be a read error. CDR3 region: CASNQGTGANVLTF. The CDR3 bases are TGTGCCAGCAACCAAGGGACTGGGGCCAACGTCCTGACTTTC. The V and J genes are TRBV3-1 and TRBJ2-6; D gene unclear. Germline V gives CDR1 LGHDT, CDR2 YNNKEL (reference sequence). The CDR3 has 14 amino acids.

The CDR3 DNA reads as TGTGCCACCAGCCGTGACAGGGGCGGCCCCTCCTACAATGAGCAGTTCTTC. It specifies CATSRDRGGPSYNEQFF. The chain joins TRBV15 to TRBJ2-1; 8 nucleotides match TRBD1. Germline-derived CDR1 and CDR2 are LNHNV and YYDKDF (reference sequence). V trimming: 5 bases; J trimming: 0 bases; junction bases outside the gene matches: 9. CDR3 length: 17 amino acids.

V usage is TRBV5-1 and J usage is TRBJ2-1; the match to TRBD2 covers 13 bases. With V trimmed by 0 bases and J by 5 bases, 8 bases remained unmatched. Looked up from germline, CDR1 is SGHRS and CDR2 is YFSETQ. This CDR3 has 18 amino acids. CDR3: CASSLASGGLAGHNEQFF. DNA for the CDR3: TGCGCCAGCAGCTTGGCCTCGGGGGGACTAGCGGGGCACAATGAGCAGTTCTTC.

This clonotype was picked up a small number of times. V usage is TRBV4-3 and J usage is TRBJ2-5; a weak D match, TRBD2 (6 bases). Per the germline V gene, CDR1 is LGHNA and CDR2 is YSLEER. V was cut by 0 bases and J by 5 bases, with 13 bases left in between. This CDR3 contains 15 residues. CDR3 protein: CASSQDGEVSETQYF. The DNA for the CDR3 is TGCGCCAGCAGCCAAGATGGGGAGGTTTCGGAGACCCAGTACTTC.

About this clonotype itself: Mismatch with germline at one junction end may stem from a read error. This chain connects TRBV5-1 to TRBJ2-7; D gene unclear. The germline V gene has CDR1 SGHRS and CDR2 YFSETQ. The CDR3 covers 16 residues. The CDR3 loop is CASGLGSSSAGYEQYF. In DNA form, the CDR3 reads TGCGCCAGCGGCTTGGGGTCATCCTCGGCTGGCTACGAGCAGTACTTC.

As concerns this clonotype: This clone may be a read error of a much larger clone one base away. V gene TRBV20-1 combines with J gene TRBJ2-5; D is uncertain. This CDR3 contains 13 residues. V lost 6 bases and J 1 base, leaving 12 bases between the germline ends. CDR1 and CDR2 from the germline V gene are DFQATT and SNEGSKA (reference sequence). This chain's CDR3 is CSAHYRTQETQYF. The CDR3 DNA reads TGCAGTGCCCACTATAGGACCCAAGAGACCCAGTACTTC.

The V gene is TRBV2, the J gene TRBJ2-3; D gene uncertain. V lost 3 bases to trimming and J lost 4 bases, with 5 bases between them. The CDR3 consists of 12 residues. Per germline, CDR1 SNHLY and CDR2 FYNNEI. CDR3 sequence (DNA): TGTGCCAGCAGTGAGACTTCAGATACGCAGTATTTT. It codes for CASSETSDTQYF.

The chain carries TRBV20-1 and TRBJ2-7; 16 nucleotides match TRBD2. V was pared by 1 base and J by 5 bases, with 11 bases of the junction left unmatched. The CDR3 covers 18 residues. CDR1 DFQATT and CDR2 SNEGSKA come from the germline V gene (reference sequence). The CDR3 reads CSARGPGLAGGLSNEQYF. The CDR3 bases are TGCAGTGCTAGAGGCCCGGGACTAGCGGGGGGGCTCTCTAACGAGCAGTACTTC.